This entry features one TCR beta chain sequence. No cognate antigen has been identified for it. Base qualities are missing; no much larger clone stands one base away. The immunoSEQ Assay was used to sequence TCRbeta CDR3 regions. After extraction, genomic DNA underwent amplification by bias-controlled multiplex PCR, followed by high-throughput sequencing. As for the authors' bioinformatics: To quantify the absolute abundance of each unique TCRbeta CDR3 region, sequences were collapsed and filtered. T cell fraction was estimated by normalizing TCRbeta template counts to usable DNA, which was measured by amplifying reference genes present in all nucleated cells. Repertoire TCRs were annotated as SARS-CoV-2-specific by exact matching of V gene, CDR3 amino acid sequence and J gene to a known reactive TCR set. The reference SARS-CoV-2 TCR set was derived from MIRA and filtered for enrichment in COVID-19-positive ImmuneCODE repertoires, a step that removed public or cross-reactive TCRs. Using the MIRA antigens, annotated TCRs were further analysed by specific ORF or by position within an ORF. Breadth was defined as annotated unique rearrangements over total unique productive rearrangements; depth was the summed frequency of those rearrangements. Two-sided Wilcoxon rank-sum tests were applied when comparing TCR breadth between groups. TCRdb's version of the immuneACCESS table is confined to in-frame rearrangements and falls short of the full clone set. An unresolved V gene accounts for under half of the shortfall where checked; the remainder is of unknown origin. The DNA was the basis for D and trimming; V, J and clone size are from that table. The sample table shows 400,000 or so clones, and more than 85% are seen once. 3% to 3.5% of the sample rests with the top ten.

This sample was included in a study of Ad26.COV2.S vaccination and SARS-CoV-2 variants (dated by TCRdb to the early 2020s). In the study overall: Vaccine-arm donors were drawn from COV1001, a multicentre, randomized, double-blind, placebo-controlled phase I-IIa trial of Ad26.COV2.S in healthy adults. Blinding of investigators to trial group allocation was maintained during experiments and outcome assessment. TCRbeta repertoire sequencing was used to assess the specificity and breadth of SARS-CoV-2-reactive T cell receptors after Ad26.COV2.S vaccination. Ad26.COV2.S was given intramuscularly at 5x10^10 or 1x10^11 viral particles, as a single shot or as two shots 56 days apart. Trial participants were randomized into five groups of five, in which low-dose or high-dose Ad26.COV2.S was given once or twice, or placebo was given on both occasions. The TCR-sequenced set comprised approximately 32 samples: some 20 Ad26.COV2.S vaccine recipients, 5 placebo recipients and 8 SARS-CoV-2 convalescent individuals. Study-level results and caveats: Substantial breadth of spike-specific CD8+ and CD4+ T cell responses was reported after vaccination. Comparing responses between vaccine doses or regimens was not something the study was powered to do. Ad26.COV2.S recipients had higher spike-specific TCR breadth than placebo recipients (P = 0.0014). The authors noted that the TCR breadth and depth analyses may have underestimated total T cell responses. Vaccine and placebo recipients had comparable non-spike TCR breadth, which fits with the vaccine containing only spike.

The treatment or condition label, read with the paper, signifies: roughly 20 received Ad26.COV2.S at low or high dose, single or two shots; about five received placebo; per-sample allocation not given. For vaccine and placebo recipients, repertoires were sequenced using samples collected on day 63 after the first injection. Between 29 July and 7 August 2020, Cohort 1b enrolled 20 to 30 adults aged 18-55 years at one site in Boston, USA. As a vaccine, Ad26.COV2.S was a replication-incompetent adenovirus type 26 vector that expressed a prefusion-stabilized SARS-CoV-2 spike protein derived from the original Wuhan strain. Spanning cysteine to phenylalanine, the CDR3 consists of 13 amino acids. CDR3 DNA only is kept here, 39 bases in frame from base 1. CDR1 and CDR2, looked up from the germline V gene, are LGHNA and YSLEER. Clipping removes 4 bases from V and 8 bases from J, with 5 as the unmatched junction base count.

The chain links TRBV4-3 with TRBJ1-2; TRBD1 fits 9 bases in the junction. This sequence originates from a person between 18 and 60 years old who received the Ad26.COV2.S COVID-19 vaccine or a placebo. Sequenced here: peripheral blood, sampled in a trial of Ad26.COV2.S vaccine versus placebo. The DNA sequence is given as TGCGCCAGCAGCCCACAGGGGGCGCTCGGCTACACCTTC. Its coded protein is CASSPQGALGYTF.